Following are 27 T cell receptor beta chains from one sample sequenced in a study of blood T cell repertoires in COVID-19. The table came from immunoSEQ multiplex PCR; TCRdb's copy has only in-frame clones and leaves some out. This table has 150,000 to 200,000 clones, about 80% appearing once. Sequenced sample: peripheral blood. These receptors all stem from a woman between 65 and 79 years old with acute or convalescent COVID-19.

V usage is TRBV18 and J usage is TRBJ1-2; a possible D gene is TRBD1 (5 bases). There are 15 residues in the CDR3. V lost 2 bases, J lost 3 bases, and 13 bases lay in between. CDR1 and CDR2 (germline): KGHSH, LQKENI. The CDR3 DNA reads TGTGCCAGCTCACCATGGATCAGGGAGGACTATGGCTACACCTTC. Its translation: CASSPWIREDYGYTF.

The sample holds a few counts of this clone. J is TRBJ1-6 and V is TRBV19; D ambiguous. V was clipped by 6 bases and J by 0 bases, with 3 bases between them. This CDR3 contains 13 residues. The germline gives CDR1 LNHDA, CDR2 SQIVND (reference sequence). The CDR3 bases are TGTGCCAGTAGGAGCTCCTATAATTCACCCCTCCACTTT. Amino acid sequence: CASRSSYNSPLHF.

The rearrangement uses TRBV30 and TRBJ1-1, with 9 positions matching TRBD1. This CDR3 spans 15 amino acids. Per the germline V gene, CDR1 is GTSNPN and CDR2 is SVGIG (reference sequence). The ends lost 5 bases at V and 5 bases at J; junction bases unmatched: 12. The CDR3 loop reads CAWANFRTGDTEAFF. The CDR3, as DNA: TGTGCCTGGGCAAATTTCCGGACAGGGGATACTGAAGCTTTCTTT.

This clone was recorded at least ten times. The rearrangement joins TRBV9 to TRBJ1-3; no definite D call. The length of the CDR3 is 15 residues. The germline V gene has CDR1 SGDLS and CDR2 YYNGEE. V was shortened by 1 base and J by 4 bases, with 12 bases between the two germline ends. The CDR3 loop reads CASSVSWGEGNTIYF. The CDR3, as DNA: TGTGCCAGCAGCGTATCTTGGGGAGAAGGAAACACCATATATTTT. Using reference TRBV9 and TRBJ1-3 for the parts outside the CDR3, the full variable domain is DSGVTQTPKHLITATGQRVTLRCSPRSGDLSVYWYQQSLDQGLQFLIQYYNGEERAKGNILERFSAQQFPDLHSELNLSSLELGDSALYFCASSVSWGEGNTIYFGEGSWLTVV.

The sample holds one count of this clone. This sequence joins TRBV6-5 and TRBJ2-1; 8 nucleotides agree with TRBD2. The germline CDR1 and CDR2 sequences are MNHEY and SVGAGI. The V gene end was trimmed by 4 bases and the J gene end by 6 bases; junction bases not matched to a gene: 5. The CDR3 sequence is 14 residues long. The CDR3 nucleotides are TGTGCCAGCAGTTTCCCGGGAGGGGCCAATGAGCAGTTCTTC. This codes for CASSFPGGANEQFF.

The V and J genes are TRBV5-4 and TRBJ2-3; D may be TRBD1 (6 bases). This CDR3 comprises 14 residues. The V and J ends lost 0 bases and 4 bases respectively, with 9 bases between them. Germline CDR1 and CDR2: SGHNT and YYREEE (reference sequence). This CDR3 reads CASSLVGGADTQYF. In DNA, the CDR3 is TGTGCCAGCAGCTTGGTTGGGGGCGCAGATACGCAGTATTTT. Together with reference TRBV5-4 and TRBJ2-3, the CDR3 gives the full variable domain: ETGVTQSPTHLIKTRGQQVTLRCSSQSGHNTVSWYQQALGQGPQFIFQYYREEENGRGNFPPRFSGLQFPNYSSELNVNALELDDSALYLCASSLVGGADTQYFGPGTRLTVL.

The rearrangement uses TRBV28 and TRBJ2-7; 7 nucleotides line up with TRBD1. The CDR3 length is 14 residues. The germline V gene encodes CDR1 MDHEN and CDR2 SYDVKM. V shed 4 bases and J 0 bases; nucleotides not matched to a gene: 3. The CDR3 reads CASSWTGGSYEQYF. For the CDR3, the DNA is TGTGCCAGCAGTTGGACAGGAGGCTCCTACGAGCAGTACTTC.

The chain has TRBV19 and TRBJ1-1; the D is unclear. The germline V and J ends were trimmed by 3 bases and 5 bases, with 10 bases remaining between them. This CDR3 contains 13 residues. Per germline, CDR1 LNHDA and CDR2 SQIVND (reference sequence). The CDR3 is CASSIFGRTEAFF. Written as DNA, the CDR3 is TGTGCCAGTAGTATCTTTGGCAGAACTGAAGCTTTCTTT.

The V call is TRBV19, the J call TRBJ2-7; 11 nucleotides match TRBD2. The germline V gene has CDR1 LNHDA and CDR2 SQIVND (reference sequence). The junction had 9 bases not matched to a gene; V was cut back by 5 bases and J by 0 bases. The CDR3 sequence is 17 residues long. CDR3 loop: CASSLRAGTSGSYEQYF. The CDR3 DNA reads TGTGCCAGTAGTCTCCGAGCCGGGACTAGCGGCTCCTACGAGCAGTACTTC. The variable domain in full, with the rest retrieved from reference TRBV19 and TRBJ2-7, is DGGITQSPKYLFRKEGQNVTLSCEQNLNHDAMYWYRQDPGQGLRLIYYSQIVNDFQKGDIAEGYSVSREKKESFPLTVTSAQKNPTAFYLCASSLRAGTSGSYEQYFGPGTRLTVT.

The V and J genes are TRBV3-1 (or the pseudogene TRBV3-2) and TRBJ2-1, with 10 nucleotides matching TRBD2. Looked up from germline, CDR1 is LGHDT and CDR2 is YNNKEL (reference sequence). J gave up 7 bases and V 6 bases, and 12 bases lay outside the gene matches. This CDR3 is built from 16 residues. The DNA for the CDR3 is TGTGCCAGCAGTGACGGAAGCGGGGGGGCCGGGAATGAGCAGTTCTTC. Protein sequence: CASSDGSGGAGNEQFF.

The chain uses TRBV24-1 and TRBJ1-3; 7 bases align to TRBD1. The CDR3 has 15 amino acids. The trim removed 4 bases at V and 2 bases at J, leaving 4 bases unmatched. Germline values: CDR1 KGHDR, CDR2 SFDVKD. This CDR3 reads CATSDPGQPGNTIYF. The CDR3 DNA reads TGTGCCACCAGTGACCCGGGACAGCCTGGAAACACCATATATTTT.

This chain links TRBV6-5 with TRBJ1-3; 9 nucleotides agree with TRBD1. Germline CDR1 reads MNHEY; CDR2 reads SVGAGI. V lost 6 bases, J lost 4 bases, and 4 bases stayed unmatched. CDR3 size: 14 residues. CDR3 sequence reads: CASRYRGPGNTIYF. CDR3 in DNA: TGTGCCAGCAGGTACAGGGGGCCAGGAAACACCATATATTTT.

The chain employs TRBV6-1 and TRBJ1-1; D is undetermined. This CDR3 contains 12 residues. The V and J ends lost 2 bases and 1 base respectively, with 2 bases between them. Germline V gene lookup returns CDR1 MNHNS and CDR2 SASEGT. CDR3 bases: TGTGCCAGCAGTGAACGGAACACTGAAGCTTTCTTT. Translation: CASSERNTEAFF.

The genes are TRBV15 and TRBJ2-3; no clear D. The CDR3 sequence is 12 residues long. V lost 9 bases to trimming and J lost 0 bases, with 7 bases between them. CDR1 and CDR2 (germline): LNHNV, YYDKDF (reference sequence). The CDR3: CATSPSTDTQYF. The CDR3 DNA follows: TGTGCCACTAGCCCTAGCACAGATACGCAGTATTTT.

The chain is built from TRBV19 and TRBJ2-2; 8 bases match TRBD1. Germline V gives CDR1 LNHDA, CDR2 SQIVND (reference sequence). The CDR3 covers 14 residues. Germline trimming cut 5 bases from V and 2 bases from J; bases unmatched to any gene: 1. CDR3 in amino acids: CASSQGANTGELFF. CDR3 DNA sequence: TGTGCCAGTAGTCAGGGGGCCAACACCGGGGAGCTGTTTTTT.

The chain carries TRBV21-1 and TRBJ2-1; TRBD2, the table's D call, lacks a check against the DNA. TRBV21-1 is reported as a pseudogene. This CDR3 contains 16 residues. CDR3 region: CASSKVWGLAYNEQFF. The CDR3 DNA reads as TGTGCCAGCAGCAAAGTTTGGGGACTAGCCTACAATGAGCAGTTCTTC.

The chain is built from TRBV7-9 and TRBJ1-3; 8 nucleotides agree with TRBD1. This CDR3 is built from 16 residues. Germline V CDR1 and CDR2: SEHNR, FQNEAQ (reference sequence). The trim removed 5 bases at V and 2 bases at J, leaving 8 bases unmatched. DNA for the CDR3: TGTGCCAGCAGCACCTGGACAGGGTTTGCTGGAAACACCATATATTTT. Its protein is CASSTWTGFAGNTIYF.

V and J are TRBV2 and TRBJ1-1; possibly TRBD1 for D (6 bases). The CDR3 contains 14 residues. Germline-derived CDR1 and CDR2 are SNHLY and FYNNEI. The V end lost 4 bases, the J end lost 1 base, and 10 bases lay between the germline ends. The CDR3 bases are TGTGCCAGCAGTGGGGGGGGCAGGAACACTGAAGCTTTCTTT. The encoded protein is CASSGGGRNTEAFF. Drawing the rest from reference TRBV2 and TRBJ1-1, the complete variable domain is EPEVTQTPSHQVTQMGQEVILRCVPISNHLYFYWYRQILGQKVEFLVSFYNNEISEKSEIFDDQFSVERPDGSNFTLKIRSTKLEDSAMYFCASSGGGRNTEAFFGQGTRLTVV.

Worth noting for this clone: Other DNA sequences in the sample encode the same CDR3. The rearrangement links TRBV18 to TRBJ1-5; a possible D gene is TRBD1 (6 bases). Trimming removed 3 bases from V and 2 bases from J, with 8 bases in between. CDR1 and CDR2 from the germline V gene are KGHSH and LQKENI. The CDR3 sequence is 14 residues long. The CDR3 DNA is TGTGCCAGCTCACCTGGACAGCGCAATCAGCCCCAGCATTTT. It codes for CASSPGQRNQPQHF. Complete variable domain (other parts from reference TRBV18 and TRBJ1-5): NAGVMQNPRHLVRRRGQEARLRCSPMKGHSHVYWYRQLPEEGLKFMVYLQKENIIDESGMPKERFSAEFPKEGPSILRIQQVVRGDSAAYFCASSPGQRNQPQHFGDGTRLSIL.

The chain has TRBV5-1 and TRBJ2-3; 8 nucleotides align to TRBD2. CDR1 and CDR2 from the germline V gene are SGHRS and YFSETQ. Trimming cost V 4 bases and J 0 bases; bases outside gene matches: 7. This CDR3 is 16 amino acids long. CDR3 in DNA: TGCGCCAGCAGCATAAGACTAGCGCAGAGCACAGATACGCAGTATTTT. This sequence encodes CASSIRLAQSTDTQYF.

The chain joins TRBV27 to TRBJ2-5, with D perhaps matching TRBD1 (6 bases). The germline V gene encodes CDR1 MNHEY and CDR2 SMNVEV (reference sequence). The CDR3 runs 17 residues. Deletions cut 5 bases from V and 5 bases from J, with 24 bases between. CDR3 residues: CASSTIQGMGARETQYF. CDR3 sequence (DNA): TGTGCCAGCAGTACGATCCAGGGGATGGGTGCTAGGGAGACCCAGTACTTC.

The chain couples TRBV24-1 to TRBJ2-1; TRBD2 agrees at 10 bases. The CDR3 runs 16 residues. J was trimmed by 0 bases and V by 3 bases; bases with no gene match: 1. The V gene's germline CDR1 is KGHDR and CDR2 SFDVKD. CDR3 residues: CATSDASGSSYNEQFF. The CDR3 nucleotides read TGTGCCACCAGTGATGCTAGCGGGAGCTCCTACAATGAGCAGTTCTTC.

The chain recombines TRBV4-3 with TRBJ2-7; 8 bases agree with TRBD2. The CDR3 runs 17 residues. V lost 0 bases to trimming and J lost 5 bases; unmatched junction nucleotides: 12. Germline values: CDR1 LGHNA, CDR2 YSLEER. The CDR3 nucleotides are TGCGCCAGCAGCCAAGATGTGGGGGTAGCGGGGACTAACGAGCAGTACTTC. It codes for CASSQDVGVAGTNEQYF.

J is TRBJ1-1 and V is TRBV7-9; TRBD1 is a possible D gene (5 bases). The CDR3 covers 13 residues. Trimming removed 7 bases at V and 4 bases at J, with 13 bases between. Germline CDR1 and CDR2: SEHNR and FQNEAQ (reference sequence). CDR3 coding DNA: TGTGCCAGCACCCCAGGGACTGCCACTGAAGCTTTCTTT. Translation: CASTPGTATEAFF.

The chain has TRBV7-2 and TRBJ2-4; possible D gene TRBD2, 6 bases. The germline CDR1 and CDR2 sequences are SGHTA and FQGNSA. This CDR3 spans 15 amino acids. V was cut by 1 base and J by 3 bases, with 10 bases left in between. CDR3 in DNA: TGTGCCAGCAGCTTAGTGGCGGGAAACAAAAACATTCAGTACTTC. Translated, it gives CASSLVAGNKNIQYF.

The rearrangement joins TRBV18 to TRBJ1-2; D unresolved. The CDR3 contains 15 residues. V dropped 0 bases and J dropped 4 bases, with 12 bases sitting between them. Germline-derived CDR1 and CDR2 are KGHSH and LQKENI. The CDR3 is CASSPPGPGSYGYTF. CDR3 in DNA: TGTGCCAGCTCACCACCGGGCCCTGGAAGCTATGGCTACACCTTC.

Only a few counts were recorded for this clone. Here the CDR3 DNA reads TGCGCCAGCAGCCAAGAGGGCAGGCCCATTTACGAGCAGTACTTC. Its translation is CASSQEGRPIYEQYF. J is TRBJ2-7 and V is TRBV4-3, with no clear D. Trimming stripped 0 bases from V and 4 bases from J, with 13 bases between. CDR1 and CDR2 (germline): LGHNA, YSLEER. The CDR3 is made up of 15 amino acids.